This is a list of T cell receptor beta chains from one sample in a study of shared clonotypes between healthy human individuals. The table came from immunoSEQ multiplex PCR; TCRdb's copy has only in-frame clones and leaves some out. The data hold millions of clones, with roughly 94% observed a single time. Sample: naive CD4+ T cells sorted from blood. The receptors originated from a man younger than 35 in good health. Both conserved end residues are part of each CDR3. Fields, in order: V gene, J gene, CDR3 protein.

>TRBV18|TRBJ2-3
CASSQLFQGVSDTQYF
>TRBV18|TRBJ2-7
CASSADRSSYEQYF
>TRBV30|TRBJ1-5
CASGSGRNQPQHF
>TRBV18|TRBJ2-1
CASSPLGGLAGDREQFF
>TRBV19|TRBJ2-7
CASRPTGVNSYEQYF
>TRBV19|TRBJ2-2
CASSSQGLGHTGELFF
>TRBV5-4|TRBJ1-1
CASSLARGTGTNTEAFF
>TRBV7-8|TRBJ1-5
CASSLGQGAPHNQPQHF
>TRBV5-1|TRBJ2-7
CASSFGTSGGYEQYF
>TRBV5-1|TRBJ1-5
CASSQSPGNNQPQHF
>TRBV28|TRBJ1-1
CASSSTGTAYEAFF
>TRBV19|TRBJ2-7
CASTRTSGSYEQYF